This section outlines one TCR beta chain sequence together with its context. The data originate from a study of blood T cell repertoires in COVID-19. Whole-study context: Acute and convalescent COVID-19 specimens originated in the United States, Italy and Spain.

CDR3 length: 14 amino acids. The germline V gene has CDR1 KGHSH and CDR2 LQKENI. V was pared by 2 bases and J by 5 bases, with 12 bases between. The authors' processing: Cell counts per sample came from amplifying reference gene primers. Only in-frame clones appear in the TCRdb table, and some are missing; sequencing was by immunoSEQ multiplex PCR. V, J and clone size are taken as reported in that table, and D and trimming were inferred from the DNA itself. The sample carries 30,000 to 35,000 clones, more than 70% recorded once. This sequence joins TRBV18 and TRBJ1-2; TRBD1 is a possible D gene (5 bases). The TCR comes from a human donor in a cohort sampled during active COVID-19. The sample taken for sequencing was peripheral blood. CDR3 sequence: CASSPSRQQYGYTF. CDR3 nucleotides: TGTGCCAGCTCACCAAGTCGACAGCAATATGGCTACACCTTC.